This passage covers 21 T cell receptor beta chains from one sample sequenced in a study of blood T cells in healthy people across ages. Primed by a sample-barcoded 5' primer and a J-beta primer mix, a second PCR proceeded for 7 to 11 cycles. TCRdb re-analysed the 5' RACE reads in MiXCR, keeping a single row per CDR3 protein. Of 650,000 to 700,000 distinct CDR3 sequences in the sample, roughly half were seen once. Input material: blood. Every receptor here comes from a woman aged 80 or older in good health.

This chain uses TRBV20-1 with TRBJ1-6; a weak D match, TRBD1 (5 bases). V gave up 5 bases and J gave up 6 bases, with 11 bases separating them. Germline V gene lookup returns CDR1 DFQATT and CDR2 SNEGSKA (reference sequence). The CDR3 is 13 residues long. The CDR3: CSARGSTNSPLHF. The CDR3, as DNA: TGCAGTGCTCGGGGCAGCACTAATTCACCCCTCCACTTT.

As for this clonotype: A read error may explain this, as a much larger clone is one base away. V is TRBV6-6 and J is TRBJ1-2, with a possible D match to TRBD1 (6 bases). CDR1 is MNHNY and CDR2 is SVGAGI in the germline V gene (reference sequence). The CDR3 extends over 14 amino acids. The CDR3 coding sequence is TGTACCAGCAGTTACCAGGGGACTAACTATGGCTACACCTTC. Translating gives CTSSYQGTNYGYTF.

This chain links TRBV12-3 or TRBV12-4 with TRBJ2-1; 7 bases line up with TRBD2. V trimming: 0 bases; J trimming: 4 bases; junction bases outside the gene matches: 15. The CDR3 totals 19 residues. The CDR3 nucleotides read TGTGCCAGCAGTTTAGCTTTGGGAGGGTTCCCGCTAGCGTACAATGAGCAGTTCTTC. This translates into CASSLALGGFPLAYNEQFF.

The CDR3, as DNA: TGTGCCAGCAGCTTATTCGGGAATCAAGAGACCCAGTACTTC. Translating gives CASSLFGNQETQYF. The chain employs TRBV7-6 and TRBJ2-5; tentative D call: TRBD2 (5 bases). CDR3 length: 14 residues. The V gene's germline CDR1 is SGHVS and CDR2 FNYEAQ. Trimming pared 2 bases from V and 2 bases from J, leaving 9 bases between.

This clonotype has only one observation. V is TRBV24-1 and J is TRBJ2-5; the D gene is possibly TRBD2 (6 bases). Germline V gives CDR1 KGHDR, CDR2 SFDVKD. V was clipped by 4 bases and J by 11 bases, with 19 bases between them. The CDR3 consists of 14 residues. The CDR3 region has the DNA TGTGCCACCAGTGAGGATGCGGGGCACAATGAGCAGTACTTC. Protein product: CATSEDAGHNEQYF.

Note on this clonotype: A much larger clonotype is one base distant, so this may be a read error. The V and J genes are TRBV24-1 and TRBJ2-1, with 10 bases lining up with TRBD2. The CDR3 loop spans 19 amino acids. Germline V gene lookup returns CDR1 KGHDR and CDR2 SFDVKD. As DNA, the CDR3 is TGTGCCAGGCAAACGGTGGGATCCGTCCCCCTAGCGGGAGTCCTTGAGCGGTTCTTC. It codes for CARQTVGSVPLAGVLERFF.

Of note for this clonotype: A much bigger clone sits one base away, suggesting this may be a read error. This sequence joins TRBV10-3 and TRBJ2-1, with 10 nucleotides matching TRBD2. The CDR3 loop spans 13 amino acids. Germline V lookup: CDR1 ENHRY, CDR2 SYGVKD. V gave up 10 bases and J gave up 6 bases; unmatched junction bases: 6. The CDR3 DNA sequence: TGTGCCACCGGGACTAGCGAGAGCAATGAGCAGTTCTTC. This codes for CATGTSESNEQFF.

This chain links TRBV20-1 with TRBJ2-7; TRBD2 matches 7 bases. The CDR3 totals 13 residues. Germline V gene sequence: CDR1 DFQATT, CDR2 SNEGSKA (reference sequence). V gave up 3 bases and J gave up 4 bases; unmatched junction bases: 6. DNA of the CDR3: TGCAGTGCTAGGCGCGGGAGCGGATACGAGCAGTACTTC. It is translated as CSARRGSGYEQYF.

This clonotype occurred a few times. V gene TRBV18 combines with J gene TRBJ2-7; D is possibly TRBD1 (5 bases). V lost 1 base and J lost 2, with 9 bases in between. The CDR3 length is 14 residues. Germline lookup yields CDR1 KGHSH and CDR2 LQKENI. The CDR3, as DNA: TGTGCCAGCTCACCACGACCAGGGCCCTACGAGCAGTACTTC. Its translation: CASSPRPGPYEQYF.

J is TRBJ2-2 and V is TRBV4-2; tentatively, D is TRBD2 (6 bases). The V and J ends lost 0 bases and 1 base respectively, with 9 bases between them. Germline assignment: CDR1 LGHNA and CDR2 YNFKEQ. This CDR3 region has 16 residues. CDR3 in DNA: TGTGCCAGCAGCCAAGACTCCGGGAGGAACACCGGGGAGCTGTTTTTT. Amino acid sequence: CASSQDSGRNTGELFF.

CDR3: CASTGLGTDTQYF. The CDR3 DNA reads TGTGCCAGCACTGGACTAGGCACAGATACGCAGTATTTT. The chain employs TRBV6-2 or TRBV6-3 and TRBJ2-3, with 7 positions matching TRBD2. Germline assignment: CDR1 MNHEY and CDR2 SVGEGT. The V gene end was trimmed by 7 bases and the J gene end by 1 base; junction bases not matched to a gene: 2. The CDR3 loop spans 13 amino acids.

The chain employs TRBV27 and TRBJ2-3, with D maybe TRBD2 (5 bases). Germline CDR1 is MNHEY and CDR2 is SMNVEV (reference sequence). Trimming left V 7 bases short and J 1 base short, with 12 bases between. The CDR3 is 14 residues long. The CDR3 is CASTKPAGTDTQYF. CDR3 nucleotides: TGTGCCAGCACGAAACCAGCGGGCACAGATACGCAGTATTTT.

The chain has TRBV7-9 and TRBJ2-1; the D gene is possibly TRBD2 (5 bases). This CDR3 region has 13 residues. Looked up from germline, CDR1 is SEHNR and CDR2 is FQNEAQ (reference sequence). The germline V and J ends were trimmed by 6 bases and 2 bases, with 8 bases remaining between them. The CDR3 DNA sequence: TGTGCCAGCAGTGGACTGACCTACAATGAGCAGTTCTTC. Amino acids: CASSGLTYNEQFF.

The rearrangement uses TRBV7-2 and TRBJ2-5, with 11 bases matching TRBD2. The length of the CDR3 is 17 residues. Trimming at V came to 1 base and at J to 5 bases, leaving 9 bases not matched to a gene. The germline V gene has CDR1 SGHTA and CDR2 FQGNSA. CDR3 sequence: CASSLGLAGGRWETQYF. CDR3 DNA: TGTGCCAGCAGCTTAGGCCTAGCGGGGGGTCGGTGGGAGACCCAGTACTTC.

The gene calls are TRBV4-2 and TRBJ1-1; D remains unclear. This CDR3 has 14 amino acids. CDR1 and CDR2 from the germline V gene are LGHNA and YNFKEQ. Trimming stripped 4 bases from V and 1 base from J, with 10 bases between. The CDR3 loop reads CASSPRWGNTEAFF. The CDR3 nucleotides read TGTGCCAGCAGCCCCCGATGGGGGAACACTGAAGCTTTCTTT.

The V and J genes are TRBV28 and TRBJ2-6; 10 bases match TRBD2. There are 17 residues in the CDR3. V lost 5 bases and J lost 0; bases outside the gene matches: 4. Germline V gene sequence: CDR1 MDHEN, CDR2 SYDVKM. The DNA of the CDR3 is TGTGCCAGCAGTCTAGCGGGAGCTCCCTCTGGGGCCAACGTCCTGACTTTC. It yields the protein CASSLAGAPSGANVLTF.

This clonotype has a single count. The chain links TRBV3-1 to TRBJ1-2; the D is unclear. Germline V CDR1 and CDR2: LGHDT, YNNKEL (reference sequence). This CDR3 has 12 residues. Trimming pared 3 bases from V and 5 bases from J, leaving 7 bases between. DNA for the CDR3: TGTGCCAGCAGCCAGGCAGCTTATGGCTACACCTTC. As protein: CASSQAAYGYTF.

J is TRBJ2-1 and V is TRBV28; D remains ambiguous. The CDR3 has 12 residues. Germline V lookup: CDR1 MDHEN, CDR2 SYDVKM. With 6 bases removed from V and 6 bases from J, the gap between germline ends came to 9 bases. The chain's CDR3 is CASSGNGNEQFF. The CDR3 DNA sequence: TGTGCCAGCAGCGGAAATGGCAATGAGCAGTTCTTC.

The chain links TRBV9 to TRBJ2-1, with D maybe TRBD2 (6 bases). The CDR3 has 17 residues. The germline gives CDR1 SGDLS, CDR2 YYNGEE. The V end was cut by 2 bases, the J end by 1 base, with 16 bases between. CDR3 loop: CASSVGGRADSYNEQFF. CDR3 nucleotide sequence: TGTGCCAGCAGCGTGGGAGGACGCGCCGATTCCTACAATGAGCAGTTCTTC.

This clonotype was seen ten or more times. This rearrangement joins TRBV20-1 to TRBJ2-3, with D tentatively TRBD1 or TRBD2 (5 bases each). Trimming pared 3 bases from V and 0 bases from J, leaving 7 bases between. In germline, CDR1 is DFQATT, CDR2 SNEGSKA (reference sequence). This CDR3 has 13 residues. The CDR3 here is CSASWDSTDTQYF. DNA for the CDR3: TGCAGTGCTAGTTGGGACAGCACAGATACGCAGTATTTT.

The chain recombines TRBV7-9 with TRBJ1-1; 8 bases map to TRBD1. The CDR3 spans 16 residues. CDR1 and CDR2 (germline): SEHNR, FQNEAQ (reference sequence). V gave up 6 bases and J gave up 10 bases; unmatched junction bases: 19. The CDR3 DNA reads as TGTGCCAGCAGTCGTCACTTGCCAGGGGGCGGCTCTGGAGCTTTCTTT. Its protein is CASSRHLPGGGSGAFF.